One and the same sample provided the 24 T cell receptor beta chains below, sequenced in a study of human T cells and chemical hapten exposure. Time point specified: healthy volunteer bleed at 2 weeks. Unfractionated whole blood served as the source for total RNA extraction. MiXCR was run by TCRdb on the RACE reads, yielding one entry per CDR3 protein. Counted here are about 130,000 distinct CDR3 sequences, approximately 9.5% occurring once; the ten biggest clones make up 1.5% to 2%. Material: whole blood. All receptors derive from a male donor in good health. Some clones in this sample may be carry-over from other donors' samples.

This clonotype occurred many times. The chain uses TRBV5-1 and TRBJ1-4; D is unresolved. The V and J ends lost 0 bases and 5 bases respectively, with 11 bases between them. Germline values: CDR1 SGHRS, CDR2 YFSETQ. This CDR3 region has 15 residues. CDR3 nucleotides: TGCGCCAGCAGCTTGGAGGGCGGCTTAAATGAAAAACTGTTTTTT. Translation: CASSLEGGLNEKLFF.

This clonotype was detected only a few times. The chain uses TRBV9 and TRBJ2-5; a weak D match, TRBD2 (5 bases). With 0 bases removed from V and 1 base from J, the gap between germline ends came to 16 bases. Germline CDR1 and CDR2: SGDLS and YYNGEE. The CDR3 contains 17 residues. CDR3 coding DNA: TGTGCCAGCAGCGTAGATCCCGGTGAGGGCCTCCAAGAGACCCAGTACTTC. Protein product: CASSVDPGEGLQETQYF.

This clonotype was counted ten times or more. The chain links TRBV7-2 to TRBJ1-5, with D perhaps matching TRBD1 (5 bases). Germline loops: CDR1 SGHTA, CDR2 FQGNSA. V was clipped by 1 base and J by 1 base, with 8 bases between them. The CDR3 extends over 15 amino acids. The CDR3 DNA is TGTGCCAGCAGCTTAGGCCGGGACAGCAATCAGCCCCAGCATTTT. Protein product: CASSLGRDSNQPQHF.

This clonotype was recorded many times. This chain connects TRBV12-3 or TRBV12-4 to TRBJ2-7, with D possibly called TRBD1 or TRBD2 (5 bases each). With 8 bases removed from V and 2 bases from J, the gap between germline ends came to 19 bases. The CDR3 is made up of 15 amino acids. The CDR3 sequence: CASAFGAGVPYEQYF. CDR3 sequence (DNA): TGTGCCAGCGCCTTTGGGGCGGGCGTTCCCTACGAGCAGTACTTC.

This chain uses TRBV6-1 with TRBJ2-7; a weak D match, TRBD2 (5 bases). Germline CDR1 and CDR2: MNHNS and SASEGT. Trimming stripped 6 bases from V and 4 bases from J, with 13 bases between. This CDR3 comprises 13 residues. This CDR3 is CASSQGGGYEQYF. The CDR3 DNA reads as TGTGCCAGCAGCCAAGGAGGAGGTTACGAGCAGTACTTC.

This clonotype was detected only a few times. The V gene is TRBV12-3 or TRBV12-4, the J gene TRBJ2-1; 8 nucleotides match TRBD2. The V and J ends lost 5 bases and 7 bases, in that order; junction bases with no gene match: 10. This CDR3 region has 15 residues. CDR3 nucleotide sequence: TGTGCCAGCAGTCCCCCGGGAGGGATGGGTAATGAGCAGTTCTTC. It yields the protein CASSPPGGMGNEQFF.

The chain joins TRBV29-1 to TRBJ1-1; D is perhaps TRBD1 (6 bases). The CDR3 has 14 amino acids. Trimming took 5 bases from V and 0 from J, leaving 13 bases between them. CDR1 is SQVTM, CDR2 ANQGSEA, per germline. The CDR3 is CSVKGGGVNTEAFF. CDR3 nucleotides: TGCAGCGTTAAAGGGGGAGGAGTGAACACTGAAGCTTTCTTT.

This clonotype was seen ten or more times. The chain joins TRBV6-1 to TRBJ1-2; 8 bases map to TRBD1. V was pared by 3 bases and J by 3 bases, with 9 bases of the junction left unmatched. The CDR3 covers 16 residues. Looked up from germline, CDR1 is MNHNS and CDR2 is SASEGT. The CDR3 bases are TGTGCCAGCAGTGATTCCCGGACAGGGAGGCACTATGGCTACACCTTC. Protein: CASSDSRTGRHYGYTF.

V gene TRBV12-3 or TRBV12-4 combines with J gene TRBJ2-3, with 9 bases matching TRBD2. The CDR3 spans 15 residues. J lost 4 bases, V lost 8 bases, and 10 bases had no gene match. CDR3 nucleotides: TGTGCCAGCCGGCTAGCGGGATTTTCTGCAGATACGCAGTATTTT. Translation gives CASRLAGFSADTQYF.

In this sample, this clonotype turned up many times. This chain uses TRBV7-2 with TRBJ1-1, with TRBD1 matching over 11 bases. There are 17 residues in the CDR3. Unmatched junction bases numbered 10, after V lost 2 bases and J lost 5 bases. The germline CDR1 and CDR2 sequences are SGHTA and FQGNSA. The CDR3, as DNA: TGTGCCAGCAGCTTAAACCCCGGGACAGGGGGGCAGACTGAAGCTTTCTTT. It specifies CASSLNPGTGGQTEAFF.

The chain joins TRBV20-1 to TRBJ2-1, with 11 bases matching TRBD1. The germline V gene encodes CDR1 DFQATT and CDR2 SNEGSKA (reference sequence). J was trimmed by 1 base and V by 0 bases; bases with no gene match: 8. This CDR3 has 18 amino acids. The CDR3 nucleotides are TGCAGTGCTAGAGATAGGCCGGGACAGGGGGGTTCCTACAATGAGCAGTTCTTC. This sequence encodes CSARDRPGQGGSYNEQFF.

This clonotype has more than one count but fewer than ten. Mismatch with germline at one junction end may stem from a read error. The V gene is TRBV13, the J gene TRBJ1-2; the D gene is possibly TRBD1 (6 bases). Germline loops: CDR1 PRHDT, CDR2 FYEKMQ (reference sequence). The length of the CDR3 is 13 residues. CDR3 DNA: TGTGCCAGCCGCTTACAGGGTAACTATGGCTACACCTTC. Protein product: CASRLQGNYGYTF.

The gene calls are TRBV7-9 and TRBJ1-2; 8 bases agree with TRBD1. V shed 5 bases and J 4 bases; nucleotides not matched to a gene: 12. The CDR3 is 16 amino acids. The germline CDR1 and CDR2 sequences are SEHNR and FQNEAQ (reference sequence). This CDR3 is CASSPIQGDVPYGYTF. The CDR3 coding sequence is TGTGCCAGCAGCCCGATACAGGGGGATGTACCCTATGGCTACACCTTC.

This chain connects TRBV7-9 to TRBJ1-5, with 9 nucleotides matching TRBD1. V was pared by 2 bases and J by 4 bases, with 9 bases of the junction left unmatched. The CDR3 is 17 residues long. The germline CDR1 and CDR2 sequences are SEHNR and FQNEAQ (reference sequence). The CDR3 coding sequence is TGTGCCAGCAGCTTAAGTGGGCACGGGACAGGGAATCAGCCCCAGCATTTT. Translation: CASSLSGHGTGNQPQHF. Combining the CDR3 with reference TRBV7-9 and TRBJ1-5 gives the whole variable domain DTGVSQNPRHKITKRGQNVTFRCDPISEHNRLYWYRQTLGQGPEFLTYFQNEAQLEKSRLLSDRFSAERPKGSFSTLEIQRTEQGDSAMYLCASSLSGHGTGNQPQHFGDGTRLSIL.

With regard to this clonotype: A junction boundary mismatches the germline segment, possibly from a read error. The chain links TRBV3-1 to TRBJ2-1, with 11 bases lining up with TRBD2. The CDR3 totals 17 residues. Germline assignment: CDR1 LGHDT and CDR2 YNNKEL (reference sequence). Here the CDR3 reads CASSRPAIAGGYIEQFF. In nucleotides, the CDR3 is TGTGCCAGCAGCCGACCTGCTATAGCGGGGGGGTACATTGAGCAGTTCTTC.

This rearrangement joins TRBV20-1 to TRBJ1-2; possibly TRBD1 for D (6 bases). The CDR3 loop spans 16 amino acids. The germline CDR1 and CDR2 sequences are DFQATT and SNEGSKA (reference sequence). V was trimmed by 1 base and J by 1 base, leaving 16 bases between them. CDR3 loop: CSARATGLGGNYGYTF. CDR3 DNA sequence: TGCAGTGCTAGAGCCACAGGGCTGGGGGGTAACTATGGCTACACCTTC.

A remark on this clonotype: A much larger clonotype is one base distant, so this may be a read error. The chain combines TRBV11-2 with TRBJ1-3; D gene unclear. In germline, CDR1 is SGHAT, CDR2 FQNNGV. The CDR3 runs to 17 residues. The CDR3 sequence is CASGLGAGRNSGNTIYF. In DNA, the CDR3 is TGTGCCAGCGGCTTAGGAGCAGGACGAAACTCTGGAAACACCATATATTTT.

The CDR3 sequence: CASRSLPSGTDTQYF. CDR3 coding DNA: TGTGCCAGCAGAAGTCTTCCAAGCGGCACAGATACGCAGTATTTT. The chain combines TRBV5-5 with TRBJ2-3, with D uncertain. The CDR3 is 15 residues long. The germline V and J ends were trimmed by 5 bases and 1 base, with 14 bases remaining between them. Germline CDR1 reads SGHKS; CDR2 reads YYEKEE (reference sequence).

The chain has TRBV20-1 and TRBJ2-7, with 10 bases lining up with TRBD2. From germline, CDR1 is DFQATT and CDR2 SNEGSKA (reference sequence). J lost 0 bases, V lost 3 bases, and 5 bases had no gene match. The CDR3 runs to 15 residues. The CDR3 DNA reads TGCAGTGCTAGGCGACTAGCGGGCGTCTCCTACGAGCAGTACTTC. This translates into CSARRLAGVSYEQYF.

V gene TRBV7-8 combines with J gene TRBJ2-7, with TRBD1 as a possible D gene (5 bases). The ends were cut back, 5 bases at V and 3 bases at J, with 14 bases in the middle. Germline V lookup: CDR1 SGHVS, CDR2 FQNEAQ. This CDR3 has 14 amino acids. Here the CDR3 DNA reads TGTGCCAGCAGCCGAACACAGGATATCTACGAGCAGTACTTC. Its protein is CASSRTQDIYEQYF.

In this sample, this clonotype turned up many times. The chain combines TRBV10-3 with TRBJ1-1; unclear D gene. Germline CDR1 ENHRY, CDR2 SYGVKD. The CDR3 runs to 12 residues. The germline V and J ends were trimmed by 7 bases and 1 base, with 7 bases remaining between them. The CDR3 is CAIKSENTEAFF. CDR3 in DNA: TGTGCCATCAAATCAGAGAACACTGAAGCTTTCTTT.

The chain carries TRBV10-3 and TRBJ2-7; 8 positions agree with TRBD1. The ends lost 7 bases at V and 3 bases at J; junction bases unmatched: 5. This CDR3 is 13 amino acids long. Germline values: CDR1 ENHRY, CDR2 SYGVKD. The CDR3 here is CAINLDRGYEQYF. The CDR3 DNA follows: TGTGCCATCAACTTAGACAGGGGCTACGAGCAGTACTTC.

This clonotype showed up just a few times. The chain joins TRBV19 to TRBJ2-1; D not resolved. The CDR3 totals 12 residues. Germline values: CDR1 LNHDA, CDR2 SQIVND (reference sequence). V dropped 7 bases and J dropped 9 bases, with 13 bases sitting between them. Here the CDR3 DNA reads TGTGCCAGTACTTCTGGCGAACCTGAGCAGTTCTTC. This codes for CASTSGEPEQFF.

The CDR3: CAISEPKGITSSYEQYF. The CDR3 DNA follows: TGTGCCATCAGTGAGCCGAAGGGAATTACGTCCTCCTACGAGCAGTACTTC. The rearrangement uses TRBV10-3 and TRBJ2-7; unclear D gene. Germline CDR1 is ENHRY and CDR2 is SYGVKD. This CDR3 region has 17 residues. Trimming removed 2 bases at V and 0 bases at J, with 17 bases between.